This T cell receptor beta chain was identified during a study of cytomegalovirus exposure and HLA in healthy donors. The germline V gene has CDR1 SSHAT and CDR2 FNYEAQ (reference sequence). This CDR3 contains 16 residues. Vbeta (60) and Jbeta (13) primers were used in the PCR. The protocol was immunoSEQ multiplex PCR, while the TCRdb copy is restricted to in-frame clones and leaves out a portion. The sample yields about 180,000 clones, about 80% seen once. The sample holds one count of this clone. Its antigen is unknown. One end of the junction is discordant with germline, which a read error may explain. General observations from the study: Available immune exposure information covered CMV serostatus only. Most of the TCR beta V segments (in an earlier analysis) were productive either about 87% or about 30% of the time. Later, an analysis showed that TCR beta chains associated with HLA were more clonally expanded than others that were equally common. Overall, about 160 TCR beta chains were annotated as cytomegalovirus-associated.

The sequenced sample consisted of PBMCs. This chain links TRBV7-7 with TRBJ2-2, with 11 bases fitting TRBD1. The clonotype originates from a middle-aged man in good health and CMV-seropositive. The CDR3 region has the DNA TGTGCTAGCAGCCCGTACCCGGGACAGGGGGACCGGGAGCTGTTTTTT. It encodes CASSPYPGQGDRELFF. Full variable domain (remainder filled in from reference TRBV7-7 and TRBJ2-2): GAGVSQSPRYKVTKRGQDVTLRCDPISSHATLYWYQQALGQGPEFLTYFNYEAQPDKSGLPSDRFSAERPEGSISTLTIQRTEQRDSAMYRCASSPYPGQGDRELFFGEGSRLTVL.